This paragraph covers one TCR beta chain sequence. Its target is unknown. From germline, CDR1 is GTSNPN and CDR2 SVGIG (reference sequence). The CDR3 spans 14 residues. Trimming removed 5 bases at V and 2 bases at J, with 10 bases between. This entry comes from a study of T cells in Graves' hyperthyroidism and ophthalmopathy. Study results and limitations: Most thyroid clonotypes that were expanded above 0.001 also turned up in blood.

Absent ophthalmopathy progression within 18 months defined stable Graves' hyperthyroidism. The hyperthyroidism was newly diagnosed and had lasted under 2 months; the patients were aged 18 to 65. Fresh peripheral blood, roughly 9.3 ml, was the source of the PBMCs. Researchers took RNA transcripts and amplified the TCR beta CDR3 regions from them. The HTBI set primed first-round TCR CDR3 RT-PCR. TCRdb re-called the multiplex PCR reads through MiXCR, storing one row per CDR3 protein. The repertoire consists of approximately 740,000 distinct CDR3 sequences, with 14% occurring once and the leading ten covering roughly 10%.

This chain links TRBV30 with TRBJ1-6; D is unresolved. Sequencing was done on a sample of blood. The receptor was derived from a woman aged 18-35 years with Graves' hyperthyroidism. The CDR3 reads CAWQTTTYNSPLHF. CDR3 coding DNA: TGTGCCTGGCAAACGACCACCTATAATTCACCCCTCCACTTT.